The sequence of this T cell receptor beta chain was determined in a study of blood T cell repertoires in COVID-19 (dated by TCRdb to between 2020 and 2021). In the study overall: Samples covering the acute and convalescent phases of COVID-19 were provided by collaborators in the United States, Italy and Spain. The samples were drawn from two sources: the first 160 participants of the ongoing ImmuneRACE study, and over 950 subjects contributed by 6 global collaborators. The prospective study material was composed of cDNA or gDNA derived from T cells, B-cell-depleted T cells, or PBMCs. A freely available public database, intended as a resource for researchers studying the immune response to SARS-CoV-2, is where the repertoires were released. The dataset comprised deeply sampled blood TCRbeta repertoires from subjects exposed to, actively infected with, or recovered from COVID-19. Where available, HLA class I and class II types were obtained from metadata supplied by the sample provider rather than from assay-based typing. Nearly every sample came with metadata listing a de-identified subject ID, COVID-19 status, age in years and sex.

Findings and caveats that apply to the study as a whole: The amount of clinical and demographic metadata varied by source and participant and was provided uncurated.

The immunoSEQ Assay, a bias-controlled multiplex PCR, was used to amplify TCRbeta CDR3 regions from genomic DNA. In the authors' own workflow: The number of nucleated cells in each sample was estimated from the amplification of reference gene primers within the assay. To quantify the absolute abundance of each unique TCRbeta CDR3 rearrangement, sequence reads were collapsed and filtered. For each sample, productive Simpson clonality was calculated by taking the square root of Simpson's diversity index across productive rearrangements. In its TCRdb copy, this immuneACCESS table keeps in-frame sequences only and misses some clones. Where compared with another copy, unresolved V genes explain less than half of these, and the others have no known cause. The V and J calls and the clone size are those of that table, but D and trimming were determined from the DNA. For this sample there are fewer than 300,000 clones; 88% appear just once. 9% to 9.5% of the sample is held by the ten biggest clonotypes.

The collaborating institutions used their own protocols to collect whole blood in K2EDTA tubes. For TCRbeta analysis, collaborators shipped samples as frozen whole blood, isolated PBMCs, or DNA extracted from either of those sample types. As for this clone: Its antigen remains undetermined. No much larger clonotype is one base removed from it; base qualities were not supplied.

The sequence was obtained from a man younger than 35 with active or convalescent COVID-19. The material sequenced was peripheral blood.

The DNA is TGTGCCATCAGTCGTACAGGGAACACAGATACGCAGTATTTT. Protein translation: CAISRTGNTDTQYF. The sequence links TRBV10-3 to TRBJ2-3; the D region possibly corresponds to TRBD1 (6 bases align). The V end loses 5 bases and the J end loses 2 bases, and a stretch of 11 bases separates them. The CDR3, cysteine through phenylalanine, is 14 amino acids long. Of all the DNA, just the CDR3 is kept, 42 bases in frame from base 1. CDR1 ENHRY and CDR2 SYGVKD were looked up in the germline V gene.